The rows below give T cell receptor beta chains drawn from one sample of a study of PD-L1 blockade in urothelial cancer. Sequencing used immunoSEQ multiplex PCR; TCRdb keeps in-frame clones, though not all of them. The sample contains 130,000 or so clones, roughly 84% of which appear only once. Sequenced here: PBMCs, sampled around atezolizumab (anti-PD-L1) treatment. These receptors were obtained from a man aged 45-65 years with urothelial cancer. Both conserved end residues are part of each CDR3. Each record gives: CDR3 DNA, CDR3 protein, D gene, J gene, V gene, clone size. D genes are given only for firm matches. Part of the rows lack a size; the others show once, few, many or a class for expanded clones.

TGTGCCAGCAGCATTACAGGGGAGACCCAGTACTTC,CASSITGETQYF,NA,TRBJ2-5,TRBV7-2,NA
TGTGCGGGGGGAAAGACAGCGAACACTGAAGCTTTCTTT,CAGGKTANTEAFF,NA,TRBJ1-1,TRBV30,few
TGTGCCAGTAGTATCTTCGAGACCCAGTACTTC,CASSIFETQYF,NA,TRBJ2-5,TRBV19,NA
TGCGCCAGCAGCCAAGATCCCGACAGGGACGGTAATGAAGCTTTCTTT,CASSQDPDRDGNEAFF,TRBD1,TRBJ1-1,TRBV4-1,NA
TGCGCCAGCAGCTTGGACCAGACACTCACAGATACGCAGTATTTT,CASSLDQTLTDTQYF,NA,TRBJ2-3,TRBV5-1,NA
TGTGCCAGCAGCTCCATCTATTCGTCGAGAGAGACCCAGTACTTC,CASSSIYSSRETQYF,NA,TRBJ2-5,TRBV7-8,NA
TGTGCCAGCAGTTCTCAGAGCGCCGGGGAGCTGTTTTTT,CASSSQSAGELFF,NA,TRBJ2-2,TRBV28,few
TGTGCCAGCAGACCGGGACAGATGAACACTGAAGCTTTCTTT,CASRPGQMNTEAFF,TRBD1,TRBJ1-1,TRBV28,NA
TGTGCCAGCAGTTTTCGACAGGGTTGGGAAAAACTGTTTTTT,CASSFRQGWEKLFF,TRBD1,TRBJ1-4,TRBV6-5,once
TGTGCCAGCAGTTTACGAGGGGGGAACACTGAAGCTTTCTTT,CASSLRGGNTEAFF,NA,TRBJ1-1,TRBV27,NA
TGTGCCACCAGCAGACATAACAGGGCCGAGCAGTACTTC,CATSRHNRAEQYF,NA,TRBJ2-7,TRBV15,NA
TGTGCCAGCAGTGAATTCGGCGGTCCAAACACCGGGGAGCTGTTTTTT,CASSEFGGPNTGELFF,NA,TRBJ2-2,TRBV25-1,NA
TGCGCCAGCAGTGAGTGCCGAGCAAGGGGCTATGGCTACACCTTC,CASSECRARGYGYTF,NA,TRBJ1-2,TRBV10-1,NA
TGTGCCAGCTCCGGGACAGCGAACACTGAAGCTTTCTTT,CASSGTANTEAFF,TRBD1,TRBJ1-1,TRBV2,few
TGTGCCACCAGCAGAGGGGGGACAGGGGGCAATGAGCAGTTCTTC,CATSRGGTGGNEQFF,TRBD1,TRBJ2-1,TRBV15,NA
TGTGCCAGCAGTTACTCGTTCGGGGGGTTCAATGAAAAACTGTTTTTT,CASSYSFGGFNEKLFF,NA,TRBJ1-4,TRBV6-5,NA
TGTGCCAGCAGTTTAAAAGGGGCGCTCTACGAGCAGTACTTC,CASSLKGALYEQYF,NA,TRBJ2-7,TRBV28,NA
TGTGCCAGCAGCCAAGATTTAAGCCGGAGCTATGGCTACACCTTC,CASSQDLSRSYGYTF,NA,TRBJ1-2,TRBV14,NA
TGTGCCTGGAGTGGGTACACCCGGGGGCCCCAGCATTTT,CAWSGYTRGPQHF,NA,TRBJ1-5,TRBV30,NA
TGTGCCAGCAGCCAATTTCCCCCCAGGGATCGGACAGGGAACGAGCAGTACTTC,CASSQFPPRDRTGNEQYF,TRBD1,TRBJ2-7,TRBV16,NA
TGTGCCAGTAGTCTCGGGACAGGGGCGTCCTACGAGCAGTACTTC,CASSLGTGASYEQYF,TRBD1,TRBJ2-7,TRBV19,NA
TGCGCCAGCAGCTTGGATAGCGCTAACTATGGCTACACCTTC,CASSLDSANYGYTF,NA,TRBJ1-2,TRBV5-1,once
TGCACCAGCAGCCAAGATCCCGCCCCGGCTAGCCGCTCCTACAATGAGCAGTTCTTC,CTSSQDPAPASRSYNEQFF,NA,TRBJ2-1,TRBV1,NA
TGTGCCAGTAGTATCCGGAGGACAGGGAATGGCGAGCAGTACTTC,CASSIRRTGNGEQYF,TRBD1,TRBJ2-7,TRBV19,NA
TGTGCCAGCAGCTTAGGTATGGATACGCAGTATTTT,CASSLGMDTQYF,NA,TRBJ2-3,TRBV7-8,NA
TGTGCCAGCAGCGCCCCCGGACTAGCCTTGACCCAGTACTTC,CASSAPGLALTQYF,TRBD2,TRBJ2-5,TRBV7-9,few
TGTGCCAGCAGTTTTTATGGGACTAGCGGGATTACCGGGGAGCTGTTTTTT,CASSFYGTSGITGELFF,TRBD2,TRBJ2-2,TRBV28,NA
TGTGCCAGCAGTTTCACACGACTAGCGGGAGGCAATGAGCAGTTCTTC,CASSFTRLAGGNEQFF,TRBD2,TRBJ2-1,TRBV28,NA
TGTGCCAGCAGCCTCGTCCAGTACACTGAAGCTTTCTTT,CASSLVQYTEAFF,NA,TRBJ1-1,TRBV11-2,NA
TGCGCCAGCAGCTTGGACGCGGGAGGGCCACAGAATGAGCAGTTCTTC,CASSLDAGGPQNEQFF,TRBD2,TRBJ2-1,TRBV5-1,NA
TGTGCCAGCAGCTTGGCCGCGGGGACCTCCTACGAGCAGTACTTC,CASSLAAGTSYEQYF,NA,TRBJ2-7,TRBV5-4,NA